These 20 T cell receptor beta chains share one sample of origin, sequenced in a study of post-analysis software for immune sequencing data. Study conclusions and caveats: Higher frequency in patients than in controls was seen for about five TRBV segments, with TRBV5-6, TRBV5-1 and TRBV20-1 among them.

These receptors' antigens are unknown. cDNA libraries for TCR beta contained unique molecular identifiers. MiXCR was run by TCRdb on the PCR reads, yielding one entry per CDR3 protein. Here the sample spans some 800,000 distinct CDR3 sequences, about 45% being singletons. Specimen: blood. Receptor source: a girl aged 10 to 17 with multiple sclerosis.

The chain has TRBV12-3 or TRBV12-4 and TRBJ2-7; D is unresolved. CDR3 size: 16 residues. The V gene lost 1 base and the J gene lost 0 bases, with 13 bases spanning the gap. The CDR3 region is CASSLVSGSSSYEQYF. CDR3 coding DNA: TGTGCCAGCAGTTTAGTCTCGGGTTCTAGCTCCTACGAGCAGTACTTC.

The V call is TRBV13, the J call TRBJ1-4, with unresolved D. The CDR3 has 12 residues. V shed 7 bases and J shed 6 bases, with 9 bases lying between them. CDR1 PRHDT and CDR2 FYEKMQ come from the germline V gene (reference sequence). The CDR3 spells CASTHGDEKLFF. For the CDR3, the DNA is TGTGCCAGCACCCATGGGGATGAAAAACTGTTTTTT.

The rearrangement links TRBV20-1 to TRBJ2-5, with unresolved D. The CDR3 sequence is 14 residues long. The V gene's germline CDR1 is DFQATT and CDR2 SNEGSKA (reference sequence). Trimming removed 4 bases from V and 2 bases from J, with 14 bases in between. The CDR3 DNA follows: TGCAGTGCTATTCCACTACGGTCACAAGAGACCCAGTACTTC. It specifies CSAIPLRSQETQYF.

The rearrangement uses TRBV21-1 and TRBJ2-3; no DNA check was done on the table's D call, TRBD2. TRBV21-1 is annotated as a pseudogene. The CDR3 is 17 residues long. CDR3 sequence (DNA): TGTGCCAGCAGCAAGACGAGCGGGAGGGGAGGCACAGATACGCAGTATTTT. The encoded protein is CASSKTSGRGGTDTQYF.

The table lists this clonotype with many counts. The chain carries TRBV6-2 or TRBV6-3 and TRBJ1-2; D unclear. Trimming left V 8 bases short and J 4 bases short, with 8 bases between. CDR3 length equals 11 residues. Germline CDR1 reads MNHEY; CDR2 reads SVGEGT. This chain's CDR3 is CASASAYGYTF. Here the CDR3 DNA reads TGTGCCAGCGCTTCTGCCTATGGCTACACCTTC.

V gene TRBV29-1 combines with J gene TRBJ2-7; D is perhaps TRBD2 (6 bases). CDR3 length: 13 amino acids. V was clipped by 4 bases and J by 0 bases, with 10 bases between them. Per germline, CDR1 SQVTM and CDR2 ANQGSEA. The CDR3 bases are TGCAGCGTTGGCGGGATCGGCTCCTACGAGCAGTACTTC. Translated: CSVGGIGSYEQYF.

This clonotype was counted between two and nine times. This chain connects TRBV12-3 or TRBV12-4 to TRBJ1-5; TRBD1 matches at 9 bases. The CDR3 has 14 amino acids. V was pared by 3 bases and J by 6 bases, with 3 bases of the junction left unmatched. The CDR3 nucleotides are TGTGCCAGCAGTTTCACAGGGGGCGGTCAGCCCCAGCATTTT. Encoded protein: CASSFTGGGQPQHF.

This chain connects TRBV20-1 to TRBJ2-7, with 7 bases fitting TRBD1. Germline CDR1 DFQATT, CDR2 SNEGSKA (reference sequence). This CDR3 contains 13 residues. Trimming at V came to 7 bases and at J to 3 bases, leaving 9 bases not matched to a gene. The CDR3 DNA reads as TGCAGTGTTAGGGGGCGGAACCTCTACGAGCAGTACTTC. Its translation: CSVRGRNLYEQYF.

The CDR3 loop is CASGAPNYGYTF. The CDR3 DNA reads TGTGCCAGCGGGGCCCCTAACTATGGCTACACCTTC. The chain is built from TRBV2 and TRBJ1-2; the D gene is possibly TRBD1 (5 bases). The CDR3 consists of 12 residues. V was clipped by 8 bases and J by 0 bases, with 7 bases between them. CDR1 is SNHLY, CDR2 FYNNEI, per germline.

The table lists this clonotype with a few counts. The chain has TRBV4-1 and TRBJ2-3; tentative D call: TRBD1 (5 bases). The CDR3 has 15 residues. Germline CDR1 and CDR2: MGHRA and YSYEKL. Trimming shortened V by 1 base and J by 0 bases, and 8 bases separated the two germline ends. The chain's CDR3 is CASSQVKGSTDTQYF. DNA of the CDR3: TGCGCCAGCAGCCAAGTAAAGGGGAGCACAGATACGCAGTATTTT.

This sequence joins TRBV3-1 and TRBJ2-1; no clear D gene. Germline loops: CDR1 LGHDT, CDR2 YNNKEL (reference sequence). The CDR3 is 11 residues long. V dropped 2 bases and J dropped 6 bases, with 2 bases sitting between them. The CDR3: CASSQLNEQFF. The CDR3 DNA is TGTGCCAGCAGCCAACTCAATGAGCAGTTCTTC.

This clonotype was found a few times. The chain has TRBV10-3 and TRBJ2-3; D is unresolved. Germline values: CDR1 ENHRY, CDR2 SYGVKD. V was cut by 2 bases and J by 6 bases, with 9 bases left in between. The CDR3 has 13 amino acids. The CDR3 is CAISELKSDTQYF. The CDR3 DNA reads TGTGCCATCAGTGAGCTAAAATCGGATACGCAGTATTTT.

The genes are TRBV7-2 and TRBJ2-7; 8 nucleotides agree with TRBD1. Germline V CDR1 and CDR2: SGHTA, FQGNSA. V shed 6 bases, J shed 1 base, and the junction held 8 bases outside the gene matches. This CDR3 region has 15 residues. CDR3 in DNA: TGTGCCAGCAGTACCCAGGGGGCAAGTTCCTACGAGCAGTACTTC. Translating gives CASSTQGASSYEQYF.

In this sample, this clonotype turned up a few times. The chain uses TRBV5-1 and TRBJ1-4; tentatively, D is TRBD1 (5 bases). The length of the CDR3 is 16 residues. Germline V gene data show CDR1 as SGHRS and CDR2 as YFSETQ. Trimming took off 4 bases at V and 0 bases at J, with 13 bases between the two ends. CDR3 protein: CASSPRTLATNEKLFF. Here the CDR3 DNA reads TGCGCCAGCAGCCCAAGGACACTTGCAACTAATGAAAAACTGTTTTTT. The full variable domain, with the rest looked up from reference TRBV5-1 and TRBJ1-4, is KAGVTQTPRYLIKTRGQQVTLSCSPISGHRSVSWYQQTPGQGLQFLFEYFSETQRNKGNFPGRFSGRQFSNSRSEMNVSTLELGDSALYLCASSPRTLATNEKLFFGSGTQLSVL.

This clonotype was seen a few times. The chain employs TRBV4-1 and TRBJ2-4; a weak D match, TRBD1 (5 bases). Trimming took 4 bases from V and 13 from J, leaving 23 bases between them. CDR1 is MGHRA and CDR2 is YSYEKL in the germline V gene. This CDR3 has 15 amino acids. The CDR3 DNA sequence: TGCGCCAGCAGCCCCCAGGAGTCACCTACTACAGGACAGTACTTC. Translated, it gives CASSPQESPTTGQYF.

This clonotype was detected only a few times. The chain couples TRBV7-2 to TRBJ2-7, with TRBD1 as a possible D gene (6 bases). This CDR3 is built from 15 residues. Germline V gene data show CDR1 as SGHTA and CDR2 as FQGNSA. V lost 5 bases to trimming and J lost 3 bases, with 17 bases between them. CDR3: CASSRAAGVNYEQYF. DNA of the CDR3: TGTGCCAGCAGCCGTGCCGCAGGGGTTAACTACGAGCAGTACTTC.

The genes are TRBV11-1 and TRBJ2-1; 7 nucleotides match TRBD1. Germline trimming cut 0 bases from V and 7 bases from J; bases unmatched to any gene: 12. Germline V gene lookup returns CDR1 SGHAT and CDR2 FQDESV (reference sequence). The CDR3 covers 17 residues. The CDR3 loop is CASSLAWGQRRENEQFF. For the CDR3, the DNA is TGTGCCAGCAGCTTAGCGTGGGGACAGCGCAGGGAGAATGAGCAGTTCTTC.

J is TRBJ2-1 and V is TRBV24-1; D call uncertain. Germline lookup yields CDR1 KGHDR and CDR2 SFDVKD. The CDR3 spans 14 residues. The V gene lost 1 base and the J gene lost 6 bases, with 9 bases spanning the gap. The CDR3 nucleotides read TGTGCCACCAGTGATTTCGGTGGCGGCAATGAGCAGTTCTTC. Translated: CATSDFGGGNEQFF.

The chain joins TRBV15 to TRBJ1-1; D unclear. The CDR3 is 13 amino acids. Germline CDR1 and CDR2: LNHNV and YYDKDF (reference sequence). Trimming shortened V by 1 base and J by 2 bases, and 5 bases separated the two germline ends. The CDR3 bases are TGTGCCACCAGCAGAGCAGGAAACACTGAAGCTTTCTTT. It is translated as CATSRAGNTEAFF.

The chain joins TRBV30 to TRBJ1-5, with a possible D match to TRBD1 (5 bases). CDR1 is GTSNPN and CDR2 is SVGIG in the germline V gene (reference sequence). Trimming took 1 base from V and 0 from J, leaving 10 bases between them. CDR3 size: 15 residues. The CDR3 reads CAWSGQTYSNQPQHF. CDR3 nucleotide sequence: TGTGCCTGGAGTGGACAGACCTATAGCAATCAGCCCCAGCATTTT. The full variable domain, completed using reference TRBV30 and TRBJ1-5, is SQTIHQWPATLVQPVGSPLSLECTVEGTSNPNLYWYRQAAGRGLQLLFYSVGIGQISSEVPQNLSASRPQDRQFILSSKKLLLSDSGFYLCAWSGQTYSNQPQHFGDGTRLSIL.